This T cell receptor (beta chain) derives from a study of read filtering for tumor transcriptome and immune sequencing. Many counts were recorded for this clonotype. Molecular barcoded adaptors covering alpha/delta and beta/gamma chains were used on approximately 400 ng RNA. TCRdb re-analysed the reads in MiXCR, keeping a single row per CDR3 protein. The data show 57,000 or so distinct CDR3 sequences, around 21% seen once. Trimming removed 5 bases at V and 7 bases at J, with 15 bases between. The length of the CDR3 is 14 residues. Germline V gene data show CDR1 as SGHAT and CDR2 as FQNNGV. The chain joins TRBV11-2 to TRBJ2-1; possible D gene TRBD2, 6 bases. The TCR originated in a donor aged 40 or over with multiple myeloma. Source material: a population of CD138-negative cells sorted from bone marrow. The CDR3 here is CASSPRGWGNEQFF. The CDR3 DNA follows: TGTGCCAGCAGCCCACGGGGGTGGGGTAATGAGCAGTTCTTC.